This T cell receptor (beta chain) was retrieved from a study of T cell repertoires in cytomegalovirus infection. Germline values: CDR1 MNHNS, CDR2 SASEGT. The length of the CDR3 is 15 residues. With 3 bases clipped from V and 4 bases from J, the junction kept 5 bases outside the gene matches. General observations from the study: Summed frequency of shared TCR beta families picked out CMV carriers who also had the relevant HLA.

From the reads, TCRdb called clonotypes with MiXCR, one entry per CDR3 protein. The repertoire holds about 500,000 distinct CDR3 sequences, roughly a third seen once, with around a sixth in the top ten. There are many counts of this clonotype. Its antigen is unknown. The chain has TRBV6-1 and TRBJ2-1; TRBD2 matches at 8 bases. This sample comprised cultured PBMCs, obtained from culture after CMV antigen stimulation. The sequence was collected from a human donor in good health (CMV status not recorded). Some clones in this sample may be carry-over from other donors' samples. CDR3 loop: CASSDDGGGYNEQFF. For the CDR3, the DNA is TGTGCCAGCAGTGACGACGGGGGGGGTTACAATGAGCAGTTCTTC.